This T cell receptor beta chain was sequenced in a study of identical twins. Germline lookup yields CDR1 SGHRS and CDR2 YFSETQ. This CDR3 region has 14 residues. V trimming: 5 bases; J trimming: 2 bases; junction bases outside the gene matches: 3. In the case of this clonotype: The antigen remains undetermined.

TCRdb re-derived calls from the 5' RACE reads in MiXCR, one entry per CDR3 protein. Of 1,800,000 or so distinct CDR3 sequences listed, less than 40% are singletons. Study findings and constraints: Model-predicted out-of-frame TCR alpha sharing fell below observed values in monozygotic twins. Fewer insertions marked abundant cord blood beta clonotypes; young adult naive trended weakly, memory not at all.

The chain has TRBV5-1 and TRBJ2-3, with TRBD2 identical over 9 bases. The sample consisted of cord blood. The receptor comes from a newborn girl in good health. The CDR3 here is CASSGTSTTDTQYF. The CDR3 DNA reads TGCGCCAGCAGTGGGACTAGCACCACAGATACGCAGTATTTT.